This T cell receptor (beta chain) comes out of a study of blood T cell repertoires in COVID-19. On the study more broadly: PBMCs, B-cell-depleted T cells, or T cells provided the cDNA or gDNA that made up the material.

In the original processing: The authors estimated nucleated cell counts from reference gene primer amplification. Sequencing used immunoSEQ multiplex PCR; TCRdb keeps in-frame clones, though not all of them. The D gene and trimming were derived from the DNA, and the V and J assignments and clone size from that table. The sample contains more than 95,000 clones, about 90% of which appear only once. This clone was detected a few times. Trimming pared 2 bases from V and 2 bases from J, leaving 7 bases between. The CDR3 extends over 14 amino acids. The germline V gene has CDR1 MNHNY and CDR2 SVGAGI (reference sequence).

The TCR originated in a human donor in a cohort sampled during active COVID-19. The material sequenced was peripheral blood. V usage is TRBV6-6 and J usage is TRBJ1-5; tentative D call: TRBD1 (5 bases). DNA of the CDR3: TGTGCCAGCAGTTACGCGGGGGGCAATCAGCCCCAGCATTTT. It yields the protein CASSYAGGNQPQHF.